This T cell receptor beta chain emerged from a study of blood T cell repertoires in COVID-19. The junction had 14 bases not matched to a gene; V was cut back by 8 bases and J by 7 bases. The germline gives CDR1 LGHDT, CDR2 YNNKEL (reference sequence). CDR3 length equals 16 residues. Methods used by the authors: Amplifying reference gene primers gave estimates of nucleated cell counts. Only in-frame clones appear in the TCRdb table, and some are missing; sequencing was by immunoSEQ multiplex PCR. V and J calls plus clone size are reproduced from that table; the DNA served to infer D and trimming. The data contain a few hundred thousand clones, around 87% of them singletons.

This TCR was recovered from a man aged 55 to 69 with acute or convalescent COVID-19. Material: peripheral blood. The chain recombines TRBV3-1 (or the pseudogene TRBV3-2) with TRBJ2-1, with 10 nucleotides matching TRBD2. The DNA for the CDR3 is TGTGCCAGCGCGCGGCGAGCGGGGGGGGCGCAGAATGAGCAGTTCTTC. Translated: CASARRAGGAQNEQFF.